This TCR beta chain was observed in a study of neoadjuvant anti-PD-1 for oral cavity cancer. V lost 8 bases, J lost 3 bases, and 17 bases lay in between. The CDR3 loop spans 14 amino acids. From germline, CDR1 is SGHNT and CDR2 YYREEE (reference sequence). This clone has more than one count but fewer than ten. This table comes from immunoSEQ multiplex PCR, and its TCRdb copy is limited to in-frame clones, with some not included. The data contain just over 14,000 clones, roughly 70% of them seen just once; the ten biggest clones take up less than 3.5%. Specimen: PBMCs, collected before nivolumab (anti-PD-1) treatment. The source is a person between 40 and 79 years old with oral cavity squamous cell carcinoma. The V gene is TRBV5-4, the J gene TRBJ1-1; no firm D call. CDR3 in amino acids: CASGATVVDTEAFF. The CDR3 region has the DNA TGTGCCAGTGGAGCGACGGTAGTAGACACTGAAGCTTTCTTT.